Below are 31 T cell receptor beta chains sequenced from a single sample in a study of blood T cells in healthy people across ages. A second PCR, run for roughly 7 to 11 cycles, used a sample-barcoded 5' primer plus a J-beta primer mix. TCRdb recomputed calls from the 5' RACE reads with MiXCR, one row per CDR3 protein. The table lists fewer than 900,000 distinct CDR3 sequences, roughly 41% of them singletons. The specimen sequenced was blood. These receptors originate from a woman aged 55-69 years in good health.

A few counts support this clonotype. The chain combines TRBV3-1 with TRBJ2-7; D is uncertain. Germline V gene data show CDR1 as LGHDT and CDR2 as YNNKEL (reference sequence). V lost 2 bases and J lost 5, with 10 bases in between. The CDR3 is 13 amino acids. The CDR3 coding sequence is TGTGCCAGCAGCCAAAGTACAATCGACGAGCAGTACTTC. Its translation is CASSQSTIDEQYF.

This clonotype has just a few counts. This sequence joins TRBV7-3 and TRBJ1-2; D call uncertain. Trimming shortened V by 2 bases and J by 2 bases, and 6 bases separated the two germline ends. Germline CDR1 reads SGHTA; CDR2 reads FQGTGA. The CDR3 length is 13 residues. The CDR3, as DNA: TGTGCCAGCAGCTTAGCACAGAACTATGGCTACACCTTC. Protein product: CASSLAQNYGYTF.

This clonotype has a handful of counts. The CDR3, as DNA: TGTGCCAGCAGCTTTGGCCAGGCTCGCTCCTACGAGCAGTACTTC. It codes for CASSFGQARSYEQYF. The chain couples TRBV7-3 to TRBJ2-7, with no clear D. This CDR3 comprises 15 residues. Trimming removed 3 bases at V and 0 bases at J, with 12 bases between. The germline V gene has CDR1 SGHTA and CDR2 FQGTGA.

This chain connects TRBV18 to TRBJ2-4; either TRBD1 or TRBD2 may supply D (5 bases each). The J call may be in error: the DNA end matches TRBJ2-7 better. The CDR3 consists of 15 residues. Germline values: CDR1 KGHSH, CDR2 LQKENI. CDR3 amino acids: CASSPGDVHSYEQYF. CDR3 bases: TGTGCCAGCTCACCAGGGGACGTGCATAGCTACGAGCAGTACTTC.

On this clonotype itself: One end of the junction is discordant with germline, which a read error may explain. This chain uses TRBV13 with TRBJ2-7, with a possible D match to TRBD1 (6 bases). The germline gives CDR1 PRHDT, CDR2 FYEKMQ (reference sequence). The CDR3 is made up of 13 amino acids. CDR3 in amino acids: CGSSLEGVREQYF. The CDR3 nucleotides read TGTGGCAGCAGCTTAGAGGGGGTACGGGAGCAGTACTTC. The full variable domain, rest sourced from reference TRBV13 and TRBJ2-7, is AAGVIQSPRHLIKEKRETATLKCYPIPRHDTVYWYQQGPGQDPQFLISFYEKMQSDKGSIPDRFSAQQFSDYHSELNMSSLELGDSALYFCGSSLEGVREQYFGPGTRLTVT.

A remark on this clonotype: A read error may be the cause here, since a much bigger clone is one base away. V usage is TRBV4-3 and J usage is TRBJ2-5; D not resolved. Deletions cut 0 bases from V and 11 bases from J, with 28 bases between. Germline CDR1 and CDR2: LGHNA and YSLEER. The CDR3 is 18 amino acids. The CDR3 protein is CASSQDMYGSAIYNEQYF. The CDR3 coding sequence is TGCGCCAGCAGCCAAGACATGTACGGGTCCGCGATATACAATGAGCAGTACTTC.

The rearrangement joins TRBV12-3 or TRBV12-4 to TRBJ2-1; D possibly corresponds to TRBD2 (5 bases). Trimming took off 3 bases at V and 5 bases at J, with 11 bases between the two ends. The CDR3 spans 14 residues. The CDR3 reads CASSFIYGNNEQFF. The CDR3 DNA reads as TGTGCCAGCAGTTTTATATACGGGAACAATGAGCAGTTCTTC.

The J gene is TRBJ2-1, the V gene TRBV7-9, with a possible D match to TRBD1 (5 bases). The germline V gene encodes CDR1 SEHNR and CDR2 FQNEAQ (reference sequence). The V end was cut by 7 bases, the J end by 8 bases, with 27 bases between. The CDR3 consists of 17 residues. In DNA form, the CDR3 reads TGTGCCAGCACCCACCTGGCGTGGGGCGTTGTGGGCTATGAGCAGTTCTTC. This gives the protein CASTHLAWGVVGYEQFF.

This chain connects TRBV6-5 to TRBJ1-2; TRBD1 matches 10 bases. V shed 5 bases, J shed 8 bases, and the junction held 14 bases outside the gene matches. Germline V gives CDR1 MNHEY, CDR2 SVGAGI. CDR3 length: 16 amino acids. This CDR3 is CASSPVTGTGEYGYTF. Here the CDR3 DNA reads TGTGCCAGCAGTCCAGTCACCGGGACAGGGGAGTACGGCTACACCTTC.

The chain combines TRBV20-1 with TRBJ2-5; 10 bases align to TRBD2. Germline trimming cut 4 bases from V and 4 bases from J; bases unmatched to any gene: 12. Germline CDR1 and CDR2: DFQATT and SNEGSKA (reference sequence). The CDR3 extends over 16 amino acids. In DNA form, the CDR3 reads TGCAGTGCTACCCCCCCCAGCGGGAGGGCCTCAGAGACCCAGTACTTC. This codes for CSATPPSGRASETQYF.

This chain connects TRBV7-2 to TRBJ2-1; 14 bases are shared with TRBD2. In germline, CDR1 is SGHTA, CDR2 FQGNSA. The CDR3 has 12 residues. V lost 10 bases to trimming and J lost 13 bases; unmatched junction nucleotides: 6. This chain's CDR3 is CATRLAGGHQFF. The CDR3 DNA reads as TGTGCCACCAGACTAGCGGGAGGGCACCAGTTCTTC.

J is TRBJ1-2 and V is TRBV15; no definite D call. CDR3 length equals 13 residues. V was pared by 0 bases and J by 5 bases, with 7 bases between. Germline CDR1 and CDR2: LNHNV and YYDKDF (reference sequence). The CDR3 DNA is TGTGCCACCAGCAGAGATGAGACATATGGCTACACCTTC. It translates to CATSRDETYGYTF.

The gene calls are TRBV12-3 or TRBV12-4 and TRBJ2-3; either TRBD1 or TRBD2 may fit D (5 bases each). The V end was cut by 6 bases, the J end by 3 bases, with 19 bases between. The CDR3 spans 16 residues. CDR3 sequence reads: CASRRWLAGSTDTQYF. For the CDR3, the DNA is TGTGCCAGCAGACGATGGTTGGCAGGGAGTACAGATACGCAGTATTTT.

A remark on this clonotype: Being one base from a much bigger clone, this may be a read error. V gene TRBV29-1 combines with J gene TRBJ2-1, with TRBD2 identical over 12 bases. The J call may be incorrect, as the DNA end agrees better with TRBJ2-7. CDR3 length equals 15 residues. The V gene's germline CDR1 is SQVTM and CDR2 ANQGSEA. CDR3 coding DNA: TGCAGCGCTTTACTAGCGGGAGGTGCCTACAATGAGCAGTACTTC. It encodes CSALLAGGAYNEQYF.

This chain uses TRBV20-1 with TRBJ2-3; D gene ambiguous. The V end lost 0 bases, the J end lost 1 base, and 11 bases lay between the germline ends. There are 15 residues in the CDR3. Per germline, CDR1 DFQATT and CDR2 SNEGSKA (reference sequence). For the CDR3, the DNA is TGCAGTGCTAGAGATCGGGCGGTGGGCACAGATACGCAGTATTTT. Its protein product is CSARDRAVGTDTQYF.

The chain links TRBV5-1 to TRBJ2-4, with D possibly TRBD1 on 5 matching bases. The J call is in doubt because the DNA end fits TRBJ2-7 better. Germline CDR1 reads SGHRS; CDR2 reads YFSETQ. CDR3 length: 12 residues. This chain's CDR3 is CASSLATGEQYF. For the CDR3, the DNA is TGCGCCAGCAGCTTGGCCACAGGCGAGCAGTACTTC.

The chain combines TRBV13 with TRBJ2-3; TRBD2 aligns across 8 bases. J gave up 3 bases and V 0 bases, and 11 bases lay outside the gene matches. CDR1 is PRHDT, CDR2 FYEKMQ, per germline (reference sequence). The CDR3 is 18 amino acids. The DNA for the CDR3 is TGTGCCAGCAGCTTAGGCCACCCAGCAGCGGGGGTTACAGATACGCAGTATTTT. It yields the protein CASSLGHPAAGVTDTQYF.

The chain carries TRBV20-1 and TRBJ1-2; tentative D call: TRBD1 (6 bases). The germline V and J ends were trimmed by 0 bases and 7 bases, with 15 bases remaining between them. Germline V gene data show CDR1 as DFQATT and CDR2 as SNEGSKA (reference sequence). The CDR3 runs 14 residues. The DNA of the CDR3 is TGCAGTGCTAGAGAGGTCCGGGGGGCGTTTGGCTACACCTTC. Its translation is CSAREVRGAFGYTF.

This clonotype has only one observation. The gene calls are TRBV7-2 and TRBJ1-2; D unresolved. This CDR3 spans 12 amino acids. Germline CDR1 and CDR2: SGHTA and FQGNSA. Trimming pared 0 bases from V and 8 bases from J, leaving 7 bases between. DNA for the CDR3: TGTGCCAGCAGCTTAGCGTTGGCGGGCTACACCTTC. It specifies CASSLALAGYTF.

The V and J genes are TRBV4-2 and TRBJ2-1; maybe TRBD2 (6 bases). V was trimmed by 0 bases and J by 14 bases, leaving 11 bases between them. In germline, CDR1 is LGHNA, CDR2 YNFKEQ. The CDR3 length is 12 residues. CDR3 bases: TGTGCCAGCAGCCAAGATGGAGGGAGCGAGTTCTTC. This encodes CASSQDGGSEFF.

The chain couples TRBV27 to TRBJ2-7; possible D gene TRBD2, 7 bases. Germline V gene data show CDR1 as MNHEY and CDR2 as SMNVEV (reference sequence). The V end lost 7 bases, the J end lost 3 bases, and 19 bases lay between the germline ends. CDR3 length: 15 residues. The CDR3 sequence: CASKLLRGGGYEQYF. For the CDR3, the DNA is TGTGCCAGCAAATTACTCAGGGGAGGGGGCTACGAGCAGTACTTC.

The chain is built from TRBV6-2 or TRBV6-3 and TRBJ2-7; the match to TRBD2 covers 8 bases. The CDR3 contains 13 residues. Germline loops: CDR1 MNHEY, CDR2 SVGEGT. The trim removed 7 bases at V and 5 bases at J, leaving 7 bases unmatched. In DNA form, the CDR3 reads TGTGCCAGCATTACCAGCGGGAGTGACGAGCAGTACGTC. Amino acid sequence: CASITSGSDEQYV.

V is TRBV20-1 and J is TRBJ2-1; 11 bases map to TRBD2. V gave up 2 bases and J gave up 8 bases; unmatched junction bases: 5. The CDR3 runs to 14 residues. Germline values: CDR1 DFQATT, CDR2 SNEGSKA (reference sequence). The CDR3 region is CSARTSGSLDEQFF. DNA of the CDR3: TGCAGTGCTAGAACTAGCGGGAGTTTAGATGAGCAGTTCTTC.

This clonotype occurred a few times. The chain has TRBV11-1 and TRBJ1-5, with 9 bases aligning to TRBD1. CDR1 and CDR2 (germline): SGHAT, FQDESV (reference sequence). This CDR3 region has 21 residues. The J segment lost 2 bases and the V segment lost 1 base, leaving 18 bases of the junction unmatched. CDR3 sequence: CASSLVLRLGQGDFGNQPQHF. For the CDR3, the DNA is TGTGCCAGCAGCTTAGTGCTCCGTTTGGGACAGGGTGATTTTGGCAATCAGCCCCAGCATTTT.

This sequence joins TRBV2 and TRBJ1-5; TRBD1 aligns across 7 bases. The CDR3 runs to 14 residues. CDR1 is SNHLY and CDR2 is FYNNEI in the germline V gene. Germline trimming cut 3 bases from V and 8 bases from J; bases unmatched to any gene: 7. The CDR3 DNA reads TGTGCCAGCAGTGATACCAGGGGGGACAAGCCCCAGCATTTT. It specifies CASSDTRGDKPQHF.

Here the CDR3 DNA reads TGTGCCAGCAGCTTATTCGGCGGACCGCAAGAGACCCAGTACTTC. Amino acid sequence: CASSLFGGPQETQYF. The V call is TRBV7-3, the J call TRBJ2-5; D ambiguous. Germline values: CDR1 SGHTA, CDR2 FQGTGA. This CDR3 comprises 15 residues. V gave up 2 bases and J gave up 2 bases, with 12 bases separating them.

This clonotype turned up a few times. The V gene is TRBV20-1, the J gene TRBJ2-3; 8 bases agree with TRBD2. Germline V gene lookup returns CDR1 DFQATT and CDR2 SNEGSKA (reference sequence). The CDR3 contains 14 residues. The V and J ends lost 5 bases and 3 bases, in that order; junction bases with no gene match: 7. The CDR3 DNA sequence: TGCAGTGCTCACATAGCGGGGTCGACAGATACGCAGTATTTT. The encoded protein is CSAHIAGSTDTQYF.

Only a few counts were recorded for this clonotype. The CDR3 protein is CASSRGGTSGVGEQFF. CDR3 nucleotides: TGTGCCAGCAGCAGGGGGGGGACTAGCGGCGTTGGTGAGCAGTTCTTC. This chain connects TRBV7-3 to TRBJ2-1; 11 bases are shared with TRBD2. CDR3 length equals 16 residues. V was clipped by 5 bases and J by 9 bases; unmatched bases: 12. In germline, CDR1 is SGHTA, CDR2 FQGTGA.

This chain links TRBV20-1 with TRBJ2-5, with TRBD2 matching over 14 bases. This CDR3 is 19 amino acids long. Trimming removed 0 bases from V and 5 bases from J; junction bases left unmatched: 14. Germline CDR1 reads DFQATT; CDR2 reads SNEGSKA (reference sequence). CDR3 in amino acids: CSARDTAGTSGSLAETQYF. The CDR3 DNA is TGCAGTGCTAGAGATACAGCCGGGACTAGCGGGAGTTTGGCGGAGACCCAGTACTTC.

This chain joins TRBV27 and TRBJ2-7; D remains unclear. TRBJ2-5 explains the end of the DNA better; the J call may be wrong. This CDR3 has 12 residues. CDR1 is MNHEY, CDR2 SMNVEV, per germline (reference sequence). CDR3 region: CASKNSIGTQYF. CDR3 bases: TGTGCCAGCAAGAACAGTATAGGGACCCAGTACTTC.

Ten or more counts support this clonotype. The chain is built from TRBV29-1 and TRBJ2-3; 9 bases map to TRBD1. There are 14 residues in the CDR3. Per germline, CDR1 SQVTM and CDR2 ANQGSEA. Trimming removed 7 bases from V and 4 bases from J; junction bases left unmatched: 9. The CDR3 region is CSGDRQGGADTQYF. The CDR3 nucleotides are TGCAGCGGGGATCGACAGGGGGGAGCAGATACGCAGTATTTT.